This T cell receptor (beta chain) was identified during a study of blood T cell repertoires in COVID-19. TCRdb's table, derived via immunoSEQ multiplex PCR, lists solely in-frame clones and lacks some. The table has around 160,000 clones, 65% to 85% seen once. CDR3 size: 15 residues. V lost 5 bases, J lost 8 bases, and 16 bases lay in between. The germline V gene encodes CDR1 LNHNV and CDR2 YYDKDF (reference sequence). This clone was picked up a small number of times. Individuals aged roughly 18 to 95 years were recruited from some 26 US areas. Researchers sorted participants into cohorts using their self-reported clinical history. Individuals in the exposed group had encountered a COVID-19 case within 2 weeks preceding study entry.

Sequenced input: PBMCs or T cells enriched from blood (not recorded which). The chain links TRBV15 to TRBJ1-6, with a possible D match to TRBD1 (5 bases). The sequence was collected from a woman in her forties or fifties who had been exposed to COVID-19. This CDR3 is CATSPWGVGDSPLHF. The CDR3 nucleotides read TGTGCCACCAGCCCCTGGGGGGTTGGTGATTCACCCCTCCACTTT.